What follows are 14 T cell receptor beta chains derived from one specimen sequenced in a study of response to subunit inactivated influenza vaccine. TCRdb redid the calling of the RT-PCR reads with MiXCR, one entry per CDR3 protein. The table includes about 570,000 distinct CDR3 sequences, 10% to 12% detected once. The same data also contributed to another study, on T cells expressing NK-cell markers. Per that paper: Beta-chain TCR cDNA was generated via 5'RACE template switching with UMIs.

The source material was PBMCs from blood, sampled on the day of vaccination. All receptors derive from a man aged 45 to 65 who received an inactivated influenza vaccine.

In this sample, this clonotype turned up a few times. The chain links TRBV19 to TRBJ2-1; no clear D. This CDR3 contains 16 residues. Trimming cost V 3 bases and J 2 bases, with 14 bases left between them. Per germline, CDR1 LNHDA and CDR2 SQIVND (reference sequence). Here the CDR3 DNA reads TGTGCCAGTAGTATTAAGATGGGGTCCCCCTACAATGAGCAGTTCTTC. This sequence encodes CASSIKMGSPYNEQFF.

The V gene is TRBV4-2, the J gene TRBJ2-3, with 9 nucleotides matching TRBD1. This CDR3 comprises 15 residues. Germline V CDR1 and CDR2: LGHNA, YNFKEQ. V was clipped by 4 bases and J by 10 bases; unmatched bases: 12. CDR3 bases: TGTGCCAGCAGCCCGGGACAGGGCGACGTTGGTGCGCAGTATTTT. Protein product: CASSPGQGDVGAQYF.

This clonotype was observed many times. The chain joins TRBV5-1 to TRBJ1-6, with TRBD1 identical over 7 bases. This CDR3 has 16 amino acids. V gave up 0 bases and J gave up 5 bases; unmatched junction bases: 5. In germline, CDR1 is SGHRS, CDR2 YFSETQ. DNA for the CDR3: TGCGCCAGCAGCTTGGGACCCGGACAGGATAATTCACCCCTCCACTTT. It specifies CASSLGPGQDNSPLHF.

There are many counts of this clonotype. The gene calls are TRBV5-1 and TRBJ2-1; 11 bases match TRBD2. The germline V gene encodes CDR1 SGHRS and CDR2 YFSETQ. This CDR3 spans 16 amino acids. Trimming cost V 4 bases and J 4 bases; bases outside gene matches: 7. The CDR3 DNA reads TGCGCCAGCAGCGCTTTCCTAGCGGGAGGTTACAATGAGCAGTTCTTC. As protein: CASSAFLAGGYNEQFF.

This clonotype was counted between two and nine times. The chain combines TRBV27 with TRBJ2-7; the match to TRBD2 covers 11 bases. J gave up 1 base and V 6 bases, and 11 bases lay outside the gene matches. This CDR3 contains 17 residues. Germline V CDR1 and CDR2: MNHEY, SMNVEV (reference sequence). The CDR3 sequence is CASRRRAGTSGSYEQYF. In DNA form, the CDR3 reads TGTGCCAGCAGGCGCCGCGCGGGGACTAGCGGTTCCTACGAGCAGTACTTC.

This clonotype was detected only a few times. The chain joins TRBV6-5 to TRBJ2-5; 8 bases are shared with TRBD2. Per the germline V gene, CDR1 is MNHEY and CDR2 is SVGAGI. This CDR3 contains 16 residues. J was trimmed by 1 base and V by 4 bases; bases with no gene match: 8. CDR3 protein: CASSSLFGRAQETQYF. The CDR3 DNA is TGTGCCAGCAGTTCCCTTTTCGGGAGGGCCCAAGAGACCCAGTACTTC.

The V gene is TRBV7-9, the J gene TRBJ1-2, with TRBD1 as a possible D gene (5 bases). The CDR3 spans 15 residues. V lost 4 bases to trimming and J lost 5 bases, with 17 bases between them. Germline assignment: CDR1 SEHNR and CDR2 FQNEAQ (reference sequence). CDR3 nucleotides: TGTGCCAGCAGCTCAAGGGGTGGCAGCGCGTATGGCTACACCTTC. It codes for CASSSRGGSAYGYTF.

This chain links TRBV3-1 with TRBJ2-1; TRBD1 agrees at 7 bases. J lost 3 bases, V lost 3 bases, and 2 bases had no gene match. CDR3 length: 14 residues. The germline V gene has CDR1 LGHDT and CDR2 YNNKEL (reference sequence). The CDR3 DNA follows: TGTGCCAGCAGCCAGAGGACAGGCTACAATGAGCAGTTCTTC. Its translation is CASSQRTGYNEQFF.

This clonotype was seen at least ten times. The chain joins TRBV29-1 to TRBJ2-1; 10 positions agree with TRBD2. Looked up from germline, CDR1 is SQVTM and CDR2 is ANQGSEA. J lost 7 bases, V lost 4 bases, and 1 base had no gene match. CDR3 length: 12 amino acids. The CDR3 loop is CSVATSGNEQFF. Written as DNA, the CDR3 is TGCAGCGTTGCGACTAGCGGGAATGAGCAGTTCTTC.

The rearrangement uses TRBV5-1 and TRBJ2-2; 9 nucleotides match TRBD2. CDR3 size: 17 residues. CDR1 is SGHRS and CDR2 is YFSETQ in the germline V gene. After removal of 0 bases from V and 11 bases from J, the junction contained 14 bases not matched to a gene. CDR3 protein: CASSLGRMAGGPSELFF. In DNA form, the CDR3 reads TGCGCCAGCAGCTTGGGACGTATGGCGGGAGGGCCGTCTGAGCTGTTTTTT.

This clonotype was seen a handful of times. The V call is TRBV20-1, the J call TRBJ2-5; 7 bases match TRBD1. Unmatched junction bases numbered 9, after V lost 4 bases and J lost 1 base. Germline lookup yields CDR1 DFQATT and CDR2 SNEGSKA (reference sequence). This CDR3 contains 15 residues. The CDR3 sequence is CSATDRVFSQETQYF. For the CDR3, the DNA is TGCAGTGCTACCGACAGGGTTTTTTCCCAAGAGACCCAGTACTTC.

V is TRBV19 and J is TRBJ2-2; the D gene is possibly TRBD2 (6 bases). The CDR3 contains 15 residues. CDR1 LNHDA and CDR2 SQIVND come from the germline V gene (reference sequence). Trimming stripped 7 bases from V and 0 bases from J, with 12 bases between. Here the CDR3 reads CASNVGGSNTGELFF. The CDR3 nucleotides are TGTGCCAGTAACGTCGGGGGATCGAACACCGGGGAGCTGTTTTTT.

This clonotype was detected only a few times. V is TRBV15 and J is TRBJ2-5; D is uncertain. This CDR3 is built from 13 residues. V lost 4 bases to trimming and J lost 1 base, with 7 bases between them. CDR1 LNHNV and CDR2 YYDKDF come from the germline V gene (reference sequence). Here the CDR3 DNA reads TGTGCCACCAGCACCTACCTCCAAGAGACCCAGTACTTC. It codes for CATSTYLQETQYF. The complete variable domain, with remaining parts taken from reference TRBV15 and TRBJ2-5, reads DAMVIQNPRYQVTQFGKPVTLSCSQTLNHNVMYWYQQKSSQAPKLLFHYYDKDFNNEADTPDNFQSRRPNTSFCFLDIRSPGLGDTAMYLCATSTYLQETQYFGPGTRLLVL.

V is TRBV20-1 and J is TRBJ2-5; D not certain. Germline V gene sequence: CDR1 DFQATT, CDR2 SNEGSKA (reference sequence). Trimming shortened V by 3 bases and J by 3 bases, and 11 bases separated the two germline ends. The CDR3 loop spans 13 amino acids. The CDR3 is CSASSSSKETQYF. As DNA, the CDR3 is TGCAGTGCTAGTTCCAGCAGCAAAGAGACCCAGTACTTC.